What follows are 3 T cell receptor beta chains derived from one specimen sequenced in a study of T cell repertoires in cytomegalovirus infection. TCRdb reprocessed the reads via MiXCR and lists one record per CDR3 protein. This table holds under 150,000 distinct CDR3 sequences, roughly 9% found once. The specimen was PBMCs. Receptor source: a human donor in good health (CMV status not recorded). Some clones in this sample may be carry-over from other donors' samples.

This clonotype was recorded at least ten times. The CDR3 region has the DNA TGTGCCAGCAGCTTACGAGGGTATCAGCCCCAGCATTTT. Encoded protein: CASSLRGYQPQHF. The chain is built from TRBV7-2 and TRBJ1-5; no reliable D call. The CDR3 is made up of 13 amino acids. V lost 2 bases and J 5 bases, leaving 7 bases between the germline ends. Per germline, CDR1 SGHTA and CDR2 FQGNSA.

The V call is TRBV19, the J call TRBJ1-5; D remains ambiguous. The CDR3 consists of 15 residues. V was clipped by 1 base and J by 3 bases, with 10 bases between them. The germline V gene encodes CDR1 LNHDA and CDR2 SQIVND (reference sequence). The CDR3 nucleotides are TGTGCCAGTAGTATAGTTGGACGGTTCAATCAGCCCCAGCATTTT. Amino acid sequence: CASSIVGRFNQPQHF.

The table lists this clonotype with many counts. The chain combines TRBV9 with TRBJ2-1, with 13 positions matching TRBD2. Germline-derived CDR1 and CDR2 are SGDLS and YYNGEE. The CDR3 runs to 20 residues. V gave up 0 bases and J gave up 1 base; unmatched junction bases: 10. DNA of the CDR3: TGTGCCAGCAGCGTAGGACCCGGGACTAGCGGGGTCGGGTCCTACAATGAGCAGTTCTTC. Translation gives CASSVGPGTSGVGSYNEQFF.